This TCR beta chain is from a study of blood T cell repertoires in COVID-19. Overall study context: In each case, the material was cDNA or gDNA derived from T cells, B-cell-depleted T cells, or PBMCs.

V was pared by 0 bases and J by 0 bases, with 9 bases of the junction left unmatched. Germline CDR1 is MGHRA and CDR2 is YSYEKL. This CDR3 is built from 19 residues. As handled by the study authors: Using reference gene primer amplification, nucleated cell counts were estimated. The method was immunoSEQ multiplex PCR; TCRdb's version includes in-frame clones alone and lacks a portion of them. Clonal size and the V and J genes are those of that table, whereas D and trimming came from the DNA. The table shows approximately 97,000 clones, with over 65% occurring only once. The J gene is TRBJ1-4, the V gene TRBV4-1; 8 nucleotides agree with TRBD1. What was sequenced was peripheral blood. The receptor's source is a human donor in a cohort sampled during active COVID-19. CDR3 sequence: CASSQDSTQGAATNEKLFF. CDR3 nucleotide sequence: TGCGCCAGCAGCCAAGATTCAACGCAGGGGGCCGCAACTAATGAAAAACTGTTTTTT.